This T cell receptor (beta chain) is from a study of T cells in Graves' hyperthyroidism and ophthalmopathy. This clonotype was observed at least ten times. As yet, its antigen is unknown. Uncontrolled infection, other autoimmune disease, pregnancy or lactation excluded patients. Broader study findings: Stable hyperthyroidism and ophthalmopathy were separated using 13 V-J signatures. With a median lead of 6.5 months before onset, the model predicted ophthalmopathy. Within blood appeared most thyroid clonotypes that had expanded above 0.001.

Germline V gene data show CDR1 as GTSNPN and CDR2 as SVGIG (reference sequence). The CDR3 contains 12 residues. Trimming took 5 bases from V and 6 from J, leaving 10 bases between them. The investigators amplified TCR beta CDR3 regions from RNA transcripts. TCR CDR3 regions were first amplified by RT-PCR with HTBI primers. TCRdb fed the multiplex PCR reads into MiXCR, producing one record per CDR3 protein. Counted here are about 570,000 distinct CDR3 sequences, roughly 46% occurring once; the ten biggest clones make up 19%. The sequenced sample consisted of peripheral blood or thyroid tissue (not recorded which). The TCR originated in an adult woman with Graves' disease, either hyperthyroidism or ophthalmopathy (not recorded which). The rearrangement joins TRBV30 to TRBJ1-4; D uncertain. In DNA form, the CDR3 reads TGTGCCTGGGAGGGTCGGGATGAAAAACTGTTTTTT. It is translated as CAWEGRDEKLFF.